Presented here are 10 T cell receptor beta chains from one specimen sequenced in a study of blood T cells in healthy people across ages. Primed by a sample-barcoded 5' primer and a J-beta primer mix, a second PCR proceeded for 7 to 11 cycles. Each CDR3 protein is one row after TCRdb ran MiXCR on the 5' RACE reads. Altogether approximately 880,000 distinct CDR3 sequences are present, roughly 43% being singletons, with the ten largest covering roughly an eighth. The sequencing input was blood. These TCRs come from a man aged 30 to 45 in good health.

The chain uses TRBV4-1 and TRBJ2-7, with D possibly being TRBD2 (7 bases). This CDR3 contains 15 residues. Trimming removed 4 bases from V and 1 base from J, with 14 bases in between. Per germline, CDR1 MGHRA and CDR2 YSYEKL. CDR3 region: CASSPVSGTSYEQYF. CDR3 DNA sequence: TGCGCCAGCAGCCCCGTAAGCGGGACATCCTACGAGCAGTACTTC.

This clonotype was counted a few times. The J gene is TRBJ2-7, the V gene TRBV29-1; D is unclear. Germline loops: CDR1 SQVTM, CDR2 ANQGSEA. There are 12 residues in the CDR3. V was shortened by 1 base and J by 5 bases, with 9 bases between the two germline ends. This CDR3 is CSVEAGTHEQYF. The DNA for the CDR3 is TGCAGCGTTGAAGCAGGAACCCACGAGCAGTACTTC.

In its sample, this clonotype was seen many times. This rearrangement joins TRBV5-1 to TRBJ2-1, with TRBD2 as a possible D gene (6 bases). V shed 4 bases and J shed 9 bases, with 20 bases lying between them. This CDR3 has 15 amino acids. Germline V lookup: CDR1 SGHRS, CDR2 YFSETQ. The CDR3 coding sequence is TGCGCCAGCAGCGATAGCGGTTACCCTCAAGGTGAGCAGTTCTTC. Residues: CASSDSGYPQGEQFF.

The chain is built from TRBV5-1 and TRBJ2-7; TRBD1 might be the D (6 bases). The CDR3 spans 13 residues. The germline V gene encodes CDR1 SGHRS and CDR2 YFSETQ. V gave up 5 bases and J gave up 4 bases, with 13 bases separating them. DNA for the CDR3: TGCGCCAGCAGGTATGAGACAGGTTACGAGCAGTACTTC. This encodes CASRYETGYEQYF.

J is TRBJ2-3 and V is TRBV4-2; TRBD2 aligns across 7 bases. The CDR3 runs 16 residues. J was trimmed by 6 bases and V by 0 bases; bases with no gene match: 9. Germline-derived CDR1 and CDR2 are LGHNA and YNFKEQ. This chain's CDR3 is CASSQDLAWGGDTQYF. DNA for the CDR3: TGTGCCAGCAGCCAAGATCTGGCGTGGGGGGGGGATACGCAGTATTTT.

This clonotype occurred a few times. The chain has TRBV9 and TRBJ1-2, with D perhaps TRBD1 (6 bases). The length of the CDR3 is 14 residues. Germline V gene sequence: CDR1 SGDLS, CDR2 YYNGEE. The V gene lost 4 bases and the J gene lost 6 bases, with 16 bases spanning the gap. CDR3 loop: CASSPPQQGNGYTF. CDR3 sequence (DNA): TGTGCCAGCAGCCCCCCCCAACAGGGTAATGGCTACACCTTC.

The table lists this clonotype with a few counts. This chain joins TRBV27 and TRBJ2-7; D possibly corresponds to TRBD1 (5 bases). V lost 4 bases to trimming and J lost 2 bases, with 12 bases between them. Germline values: CDR1 MNHEY, CDR2 SMNVEV (reference sequence). This CDR3 region has 14 residues. In nucleotides, the CDR3 is TGTGCCAGCAGTTCAGGAATGGGGCCCTACGAGCAGTACTTC. Its translation: CASSSGMGPYEQYF.

This sequence joins TRBV3-1 and TRBJ1-1, with D possibly being TRBD1 (5 bases). The CDR3 sequence is 17 residues long. V was clipped by 1 base and J by 8 bases, with 23 bases between them. Germline V gene lookup returns CDR1 LGHDT and CDR2 YNNKEL (reference sequence). The CDR3: CASSQASGAPNRVEAFF. The CDR3 DNA is TGTGCCAGCAGCCAAGCATCCGGGGCCCCGAACCGGGTGGAAGCTTTCTTT.

The chain couples TRBV6-1 to TRBJ1-1; D may be TRBD1 (6 bases). Per germline, CDR1 MNHNS and CDR2 SASEGT. Trimming took 10 bases from V and 8 from J, leaving 20 bases between them. This CDR3 region has 13 residues. CDR3: CATRNREYAEAFF. The CDR3 DNA reads as TGTGCCACCAGAAACAGGGAGTACGCGGAAGCTTTCTTT.

This clonotype was seen repeatedly, ten times or more. The gene calls are TRBV3-1 and TRBJ2-7; D uncertain. This CDR3 has 14 residues. V was shortened by 0 bases and J by 1 base, with 7 bases between the two germline ends. CDR1 is LGHDT and CDR2 is YNNKEL in the germline V gene (reference sequence). The CDR3 coding sequence is TGTGCCAGCAGCCAAGACTGGCAGTCCTACGAGCAGTACTTC. This translates into CASSQDWQSYEQYF.